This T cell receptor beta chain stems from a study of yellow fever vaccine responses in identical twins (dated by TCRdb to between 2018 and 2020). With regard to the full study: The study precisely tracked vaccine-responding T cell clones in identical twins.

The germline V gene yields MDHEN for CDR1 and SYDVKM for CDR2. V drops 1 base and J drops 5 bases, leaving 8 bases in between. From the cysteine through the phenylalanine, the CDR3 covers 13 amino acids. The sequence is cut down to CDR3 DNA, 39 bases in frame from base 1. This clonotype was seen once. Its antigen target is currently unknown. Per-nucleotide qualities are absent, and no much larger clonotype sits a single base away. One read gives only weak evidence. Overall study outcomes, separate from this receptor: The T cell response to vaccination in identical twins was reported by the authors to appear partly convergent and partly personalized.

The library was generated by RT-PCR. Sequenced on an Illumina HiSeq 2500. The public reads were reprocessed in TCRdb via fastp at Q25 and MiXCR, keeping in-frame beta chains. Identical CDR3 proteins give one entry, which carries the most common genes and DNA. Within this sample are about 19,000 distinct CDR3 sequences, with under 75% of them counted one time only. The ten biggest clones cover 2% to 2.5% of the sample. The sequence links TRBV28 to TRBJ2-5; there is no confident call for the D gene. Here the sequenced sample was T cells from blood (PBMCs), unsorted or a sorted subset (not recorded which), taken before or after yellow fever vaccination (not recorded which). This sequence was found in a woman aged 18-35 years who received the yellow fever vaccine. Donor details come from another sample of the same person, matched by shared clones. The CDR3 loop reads CASSLSVRETQYF. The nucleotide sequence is TGTGCCAGCAGTTTATCAGTACGCGAGACCCAGTACTTC.